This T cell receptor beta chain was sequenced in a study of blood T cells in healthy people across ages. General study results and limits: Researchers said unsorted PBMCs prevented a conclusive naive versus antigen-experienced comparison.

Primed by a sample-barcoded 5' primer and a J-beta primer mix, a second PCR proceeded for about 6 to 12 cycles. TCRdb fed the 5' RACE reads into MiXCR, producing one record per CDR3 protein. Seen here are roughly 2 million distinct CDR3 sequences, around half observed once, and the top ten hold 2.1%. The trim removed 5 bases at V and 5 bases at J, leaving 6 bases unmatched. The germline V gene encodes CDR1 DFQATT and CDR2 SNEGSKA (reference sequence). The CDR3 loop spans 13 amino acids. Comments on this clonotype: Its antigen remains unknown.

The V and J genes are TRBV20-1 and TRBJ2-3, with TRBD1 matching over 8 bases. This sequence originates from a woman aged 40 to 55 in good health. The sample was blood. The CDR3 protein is CSAGTGKGDTQYF. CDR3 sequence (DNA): TGCAGTGCTGGGACAGGCAAGGGAGATACGCAGTATTTT.